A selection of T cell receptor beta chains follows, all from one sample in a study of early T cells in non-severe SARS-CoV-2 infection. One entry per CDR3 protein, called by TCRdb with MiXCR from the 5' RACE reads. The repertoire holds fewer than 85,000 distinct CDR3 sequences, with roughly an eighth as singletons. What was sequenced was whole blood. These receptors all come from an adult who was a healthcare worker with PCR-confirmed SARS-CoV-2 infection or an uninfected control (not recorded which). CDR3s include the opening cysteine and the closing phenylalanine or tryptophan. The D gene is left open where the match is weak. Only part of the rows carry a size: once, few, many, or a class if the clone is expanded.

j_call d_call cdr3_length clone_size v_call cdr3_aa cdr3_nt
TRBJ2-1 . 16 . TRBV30 CAWSPGGRGSRNEQFF TGTGCCTGGAGCCCTGGGGGGCGGGGGTCTCGGAATGAGCAGTTCTTC
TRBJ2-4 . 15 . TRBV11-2 CASSSRVRDVGIQYF TGTGCCAGCAGCTCGAGGGTCAGGGACGTGGGCATTCAGTACTTC
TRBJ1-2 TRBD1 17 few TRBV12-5 CASGPPGQGLANYGYTF TGTGCTAGTGGCCCTCCGGGACAGGGCCTAGCTAACTATGGCTACACCTTC
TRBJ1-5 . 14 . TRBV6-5 CASSITRANQPQHF TGTGCCAGCAGTATCACCAGGGCTAATCAGCCCCAGCATTTT
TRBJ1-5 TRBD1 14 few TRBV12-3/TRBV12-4 CASNDRDRNQPQHF TGTGCCAGCAACGACAGGGATCGCAATCAGCCCCAGCATTTT
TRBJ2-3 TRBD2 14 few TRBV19 CASSPSGATDTQYF TGTGCCAGTAGTCCCAGCGGGGCGACAGATACGCAGTATTTT
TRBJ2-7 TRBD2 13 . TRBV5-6 CASSVSTASGGYF TGTGCCAGCAGCGTCTCGACAGCTTCGGGAGGGTACTTC
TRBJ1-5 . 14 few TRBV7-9 CASSLGALEQPQHF TGTGCCAGCAGCTTAGGGGCCCTCGAGCAGCCCCAGCATTTT
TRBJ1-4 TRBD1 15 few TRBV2 CASSEARTGVEKLFF TGTGCCAGCAGTGAAGCTCGGACAGGGGTCGAAAAACTGTTTTTT
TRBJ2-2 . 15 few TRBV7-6 CASSQQGMNTGELFF TGTGCCAGCAGCCAACAGGGTATGAACACCGGGGAGCTGTTTTTT
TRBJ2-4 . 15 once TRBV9 CASTVGPGAKNIQYF TGTGCCAGCACCGTAGGTCCGGGGGCCAAAAACATTCAGTACTTC
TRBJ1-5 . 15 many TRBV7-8 CASSLWGNSNQPQHF TGTGCCAGCAGCCTGTGGGGGAATAGCAATCAGCCCCAGCATTTT
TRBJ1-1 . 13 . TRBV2 CASSESGETEAFF TGTGCCAGCAGTGAATCCGGGGAGACTGAAGCTTTCTTT
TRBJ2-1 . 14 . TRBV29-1 CSVARGGSYNEQFF TGCAGCGTTGCCAGGGGGGGCTCCTACAATGAGCAGTTCTTC
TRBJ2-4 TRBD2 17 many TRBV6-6 CASSYRLLAGAKNIQYF TGTGCCAGCAGTTACAGATTACTAGCGGGAGCCAAAAACATTCAGTACTTC
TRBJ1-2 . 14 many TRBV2 CASSARTANYGYTF TGTGCCAGCAGTGCCCGGACGGCGAACTATGGCTACACCTTC
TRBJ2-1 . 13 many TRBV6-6 CASRTGGASEQFF TGTGCCAGCAGAACAGGGGGGGCCAGTGAGCAGTTCTTC
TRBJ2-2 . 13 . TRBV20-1 CSARGPNTGELFF TGCAGTGCTAGGGGCCCGAACACCGGGGAGCTGTTTTTT
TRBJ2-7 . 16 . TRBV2 CASSESTGRGRYEQYF TGTGCCAGCAGTGAAAGTACGGGCAGGGGTAGATACGAGCAGTACTTC
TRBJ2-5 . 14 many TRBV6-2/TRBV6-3 CASSHMGGRETQYF TGTGCCAGCAGTCACATGGGGGGCCGTGAGACCCAGTACTTC
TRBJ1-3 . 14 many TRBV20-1 CSAPDRTSENTIYF TGCAGTGCCCCGGACAGAACCTCTGAAAACACCATATATTTT
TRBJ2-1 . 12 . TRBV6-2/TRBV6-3 CASSYEGGEQFF TGTGCCAGCAGTTACGAGGGGGGTGAGCAGTTCTTC
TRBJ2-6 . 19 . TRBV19 CASSSLPPGRSSGANVLTF TGTGCCAGTAGTTCCCTCCCTCCGGGACGGAGCTCTGGGGCCAACGTCCTGACTTTC
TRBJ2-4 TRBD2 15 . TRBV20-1 CSARDRLAVGNIQYF TGCAGTGCTAGAGATCGGCTAGCGGTCGGAAACATTCAGTACTTC
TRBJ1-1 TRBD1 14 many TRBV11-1 CASRLPTGATEAFF TGTGCCAGCAGATTGCCCACAGGGGCCACTGAAGCTTTCTTT
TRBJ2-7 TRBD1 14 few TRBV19 CASKTGTGAYEQYF TGTGCCAGTAAAACCGGGACAGGGGCCTACGAGCAGTACTTC
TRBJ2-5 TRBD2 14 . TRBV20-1 CSASRLAGFETQYF TGCAGTGCTAGTAGGTTAGCGGGGTTCGAGACCCAGTACTTC
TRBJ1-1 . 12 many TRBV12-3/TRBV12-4 CASKGLRGRAFF TGTGCCAGCAAAGGTCTAAGGGGAAGGGCTTTCTTT
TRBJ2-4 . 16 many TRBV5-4 CASSLAGGGAKNIQYF TGTGCCAGCAGCTTGGCCGGTGGGGGAGCCAAAAACATTCAGTACTTC
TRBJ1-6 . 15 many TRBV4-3 CASSQDWRGDSPLHF TGCGCCAGCAGCCAAGATTGGCGGGGAGATTCACCCCTCCACTTT
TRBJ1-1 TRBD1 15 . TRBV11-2 CASSPRQGAFTEAFF TGTGCCAGCAGCCCGAGACAGGGGGCATTTACTGAAGCTTTCTTT
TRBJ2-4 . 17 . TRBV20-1 CSSSDSAGSAAKNIQYF TGCAGTTCCTCCGACTCCGCAGGGTCCGCAGCCAAAAACATTCAGTACTTC
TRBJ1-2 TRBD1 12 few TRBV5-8 CASRDRVYGYTF TGTGCCAGCCGGGACAGGGTATATGGCTACACCTTC
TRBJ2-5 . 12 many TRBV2 CASRNLGETQYF TGTGCCAGCAGAAACCTAGGGGAGACCCAGTACTTC